Below, one T cell receptor (beta chain) is given with its context. The antigen it binds to is not known. No base qualities exist here, and no much larger clone lies one base off it. Systemically healthy Caucasian individuals from Russia, 35 to 40 in total and aged roughly 6 to 100 years, were included as donors. Around 10 milliliters of peripheral blood were drawn from each donor into EDTA-treated Vacutainer tubes. Ficoll-Paque density-gradient centrifugation was used to isolate PBMCs, with at least 6.5 million per sample. Trizol reagent was used to extract total RNA from the PBMCs, yielding at least 6 micrograms per sample. Naive CD45RAhigh/CD27high T cell percentages were measured by flow cytometry on a PBMC aliquot from every donor. This entry is derived from a study of blood T cells in healthy people across ages (dated by TCRdb to between 2015 and 2016). In terms of the full investigation: Template switching captured roughly one uniquely barcoded TCR beta cDNA molecule per two T cells in model experiments. Using the same blood draw, the study looked at two additional independent replicas of 1 million unique cDNA reads for two donors, one aged 18 to 30 and the other aged 80 or older. The donors were divided into four age groups: young (average roughly 15 years), middle-aged (approximately 39), aged (around 59) and long-lived (nearly 85). To avoid experimental bias, donors of different ages were randomly spread across the sequencing lanes. Age-related changes in TCR beta repertoire diversity were measured in the study by deep sequencing normalized with unique cDNA molecular identifiers. General conclusions and limits of the study: Estimates of total diversity based on one million sequenced T cells were considered lower bounds and underestimates. As age increased, observed TCR beta diversity per million T cells dropped in a roughly linear way, and a significant reduction was already evident by age about 40. Because the CMV infection status of the donors was unknown, age-related changes in expanded clonotypes may potentially have been confounded. The long-lived group showed more naive CD4+ T cells, fewer expanded clones and increased TCR diversity than the aged group, suggesting age selection. Bulk unsorted PBMC profiling prevented conclusive comparison of naive and antigen-experienced compartments. There was a strong correlation between observed TCR beta diversity and the percentage of naive T cells measured by flow cytometry.

The CDR3, cysteine through phenylalanine, is 15 amino acids long. CDR3 DNA only is kept here, 45 bases in frame from base 1. According to the germline V gene, CDR1 reads LGHNA and CDR2 reads YNFKEQ. V lost 1 base and J lost 1 base; the stretch between them is 10 bases long. The library was obtained by 5' RACE. The instrument was an Illumina HiSeq 2500. A second PCR of about 7 to 12 cycles was run with a J-beta primer mix and a sample-barcoded 5' primer. A unique molecular identifier was introduced onto each TCR beta cDNA molecule by a template-switch 5' adaptor carrying 12 random nucleotides. Each sample yielded at least 2.5 million CDR3-containing paired-end reads. First-strand cDNA was synthesized from all RNA with the Mint cDNA synthesis kit, primed by a TRBC-specific oligonucleotide. All cDNA was treated with uracil-DNA glycosylase and then went through a first 18-cycle PCR with the universal primers M1SS and BC2_uni_R. Per the authors' processing: For normalization, 1 million high-quality reads were randomly selected from each sample, with every read carrying a distinct molecular identifier. Reads with shared molecular identifiers were discarded instead of being binned into consensus sequences. MiTCR, set to a Q25 quality threshold and the strictest error-elimination algorithm, was used for CDR3 identification, clonotype clustering and error correction. A nonparametric unseen species model using Euler transformation provided a lower-bound estimate of total TCR beta diversity. Using fastp trimming at Q25 and MiXCR clonotype assembly, TCRdb reanalyzed the public sequencing data and kept in-frame beta chains. Rows are unified per CDR3 protein, each entry keeping the most common DNA and genes. V and J calls and clone size were set by TCRdb, not the authors. For this sample the table gives roughly 1.4 million distinct CDR3 sequences, of which approximately 63% were detected only once. Of the sample, 6.5% to 8.5% is held by the ten largest clones.

Sample: blood. The chain joins TRBV4-2 to TRBJ2-5, with a tentative D gene TRBD2 over 6 matching bases. This TCR was recovered from a man between 18 and 29 years old in good health. CDR3 loop: CASSQVGTVQETQYF. The bases are TGTGCCAGCAGCCAAGTCGGGACTGTCCAAGAGACCCAGTACTTC.